The 16 T cell receptor beta chains below were found in one sample sequenced in a study of neurological immune-mediated disorders. TCRdb re-called the 5' RACE reads through MiXCR, storing one row per CDR3 protein. The repertoire has over 65,000 distinct CDR3 sequences, roughly 9.5% of them found once; the top ten carry about 1.7%. The sample was PBMCs. Receptors were obtained from a man aged 50-60 years in good health.

The genes are TRBV4-2 and TRBJ2-3; possibly TRBD1 for D (7 bases). The CDR3 consists of 16 residues. CDR1 is LGHNA and CDR2 is YNFKEQ in the germline V gene. V shed 4 bases and J shed 1 base, with 15 bases lying between them. CDR3 protein: CASSRFTGEGTDTQYF. CDR3 nucleotides: TGTGCCAGCAGCCGGTTTACAGGGGAGGGCACAGATACGCAGTATTTT.

This clonotype was counted ten times or more. The chain employs TRBV29-1 and TRBJ1-1; 10 positions match TRBD1. Germline assignment: CDR1 SQVTM and CDR2 ANQGSEA. J gave up 3 bases and V 4 bases, and 2 bases lay outside the gene matches. The CDR3 covers 13 residues. This CDR3 is CSVGTGGDTEAFF. Here the CDR3 DNA reads TGCAGCGTTGGGACAGGGGGGGACACTGAAGCTTTCTTT.

For this clonotype: This may arise from a read error, as a much more abundant clone is one base away. The CDR3 nucleotides read TGTGCCAGCAGCTTACTTACCGGGACTAGCGGGAGAAGTAACGAGCAGTACTTC. Translating it yields CASSLLTGTSGRSNEQYF. V gene TRBV7-2 combines with J gene TRBJ2-7; TRBD2 matches at 14 bases. Per the germline V gene, CDR1 is SGHTA and CDR2 is FQGNSA. This CDR3 contains 18 residues. Losses at the gene ends were 2 bases for V and 5 bases for J; bases not matched to a gene: 11.

This clonotype was picked up many times. The J gene is TRBJ2-7, the V gene TRBV12-3 or TRBV12-4; 11 bases map to TRBD1. Germline trimming cut 6 bases from V and 7 bases from J; bases unmatched to any gene: 8. This CDR3 contains 14 residues. The CDR3 loop reads CASRPPGTGGEQYF. In DNA form, the CDR3 reads TGTGCCAGCAGACCCCCCGGGACAGGGGGGGAGCAGTACTTC.

This clonotype has at least ten counts. J is TRBJ2-7 and V is TRBV5-1; 8 bases are a match to TRBD2. Trimming took 2 bases from V and 3 from J; bases not matched to a gene: 7. Germline V gene data show CDR1 as SGHRS and CDR2 as YFSETQ. This CDR3 is 15 amino acids long. The CDR3: CASSFTSGINYEQYF. The CDR3 coding sequence is TGCGCCAGCAGCTTTACTAGCGGAATAAACTACGAGCAGTACTTC.

Many counts were recorded for this clonotype. The V gene is TRBV6-2 or TRBV6-3, the J gene TRBJ2-6; 9 bases align to TRBD1. Germline values: CDR1 MNHEY, CDR2 SVGEGT. The junction had 10 bases not matched to a gene; V was cut back by 4 bases and J by 0 bases. The CDR3 loop spans 19 amino acids. The CDR3, as DNA: TGTGCCAGCAGTTCTCTTCCCGGGACAGGGTCCTCTGGGGCCAACGTCCTGACTTTC. Protein product: CASSSLPGTGSSGANVLTF.

The V call is TRBV28, the J call TRBJ2-7; 7 bases are shared with TRBD1. This CDR3 has 13 residues. Germline V gene lookup returns CDR1 MDHEN and CDR2 SYDVKM. Trimming took 6 bases from V and 2 from J; bases not matched to a gene: 4. The CDR3 nucleotides are TGTGCCAGCAGGATTGGGACAGCCTACGAGCAGTACTTC. This sequence encodes CASRIGTAYEQYF.

This clonotype has a count of ten or more. The genes are TRBV7-7 and TRBJ2-1, with D perhaps matching TRBD1 (5 bases). The CDR3 spans 13 residues. Germline V CDR1 and CDR2: SSHAT, FNYEAQ (reference sequence). V was clipped by 1 base and J by 8 bases, with 9 bases between them. CDR3 residues: CASSLGGSDEQFF. CDR3 DNA sequence: TGTGCCAGCAGCTTAGGGGGCTCAGATGAGCAGTTCTTC.

This clonotype was recorded only once. The gene calls are TRBV5-1 and TRBJ1-4; D unclear. Germline V lookup: CDR1 SGHRS, CDR2 YFSETQ. The CDR3 has 16 residues. V lost 0 bases to trimming and J lost 2 bases, with 11 bases between them. The CDR3 spells CASSLGWDFTNEKLFF. Written as DNA, the CDR3 is TGCGCCAGCAGCTTGGGGTGGGATTTCACTAATGAAAAACTGTTTTTT.

This clonotype occurred many times. V and J are TRBV12-3 or TRBV12-4 and TRBJ2-1, with 9 bases identical to TRBD1. Germline trimming cut 5 bases from V and 4 bases from J; bases unmatched to any gene: 6. CDR3 length: 15 amino acids. This CDR3 reads CASSPYRGQYNEQFF. Here the CDR3 DNA reads TGTGCCAGCAGTCCTTACAGGGGGCAATACAATGAGCAGTTCTTC.

This clonotype was seen at least ten times. The CDR3 sequence is CASSAASQLATTDTQYF. DNA of the CDR3: TGTGCCAGCAGCGCAGCCAGCCAACTAGCAACCACAGATACGCAGTATTTT. The chain combines TRBV7-8 with TRBJ2-3; a weak D match, TRBD2 (6 bases). This CDR3 region has 17 residues. Per germline, CDR1 SGHVS and CDR2 FQNEAQ. V gave up 5 bases and J gave up 2 bases, with 20 bases separating them.

The chain combines TRBV3-1 with TRBJ1-2, with D unclear. The CDR3 spans 12 residues. The V and J ends lost 5 bases and 2 bases respectively, with 6 bases between them. Germline V CDR1 and CDR2: LGHDT, YNNKEL (reference sequence). The CDR3 DNA is TGTGCCAGCAGCTCCGACAACTATGGCTACACCTTC. This gives the protein CASSSDNYGYTF.

The sample holds many counts of this clonotype. The chain couples TRBV27 to TRBJ1-5; the D gene is possibly TRBD1 (6 bases). The CDR3 extends over 16 amino acids. Trimming shortened V by 0 bases and J by 5 bases, and 14 bases separated the two germline ends. CDR1 and CDR2 (germline): MNHEY, SMNVEV (reference sequence). CDR3 nucleotides: TGTGCCAGCAGTTTATCCGGACAGCCGAGGGATCAGCCCCAGCATTTT. It codes for CASSLSGQPRDQPQHF.

This clonotype was counted many times. The chain employs TRBV12-3 or TRBV12-4 and TRBJ2-1; TRBD1 matches 7 bases. The trim removed 5 bases at V and 3 bases at J, leaving 4 bases unmatched. This CDR3 comprises 14 residues. The CDR3 DNA reads as TGTGCCAGCAGTAGACAGGGCAGCTACAATGAGCAGTTCTTC. Protein product: CASSRQGSYNEQFF.

This clonotype was observed many times. V usage is TRBV10-3 and J usage is TRBJ2-3, with 7 bases that match TRBD1. J gave up 1 base and V 2 bases, and 0 bases lay outside the gene matches. Germline V lookup: CDR1 ENHRY, CDR2 SYGVKD. This CDR3 is built from 14 residues. This chain's CDR3 is CAISEGTGTDTQYF. In DNA form, the CDR3 reads TGTGCCATCAGTGAGGGGACAGGCACAGATACGCAGTATTTT.

The V gene is TRBV5-1, the J gene TRBJ2-7; D is possibly TRBD2 (6 bases). Germline V gene sequence: CDR1 SGHRS, CDR2 YFSETQ. The CDR3 consists of 14 residues. Trimming cost V 4 bases and J 3 bases, with 14 bases left between them. The CDR3 region is CASSAKGLYYEQYF. CDR3 DNA: TGCGCCAGCAGCGCTAAGGGACTGTACTACGAGCAGTACTTC.